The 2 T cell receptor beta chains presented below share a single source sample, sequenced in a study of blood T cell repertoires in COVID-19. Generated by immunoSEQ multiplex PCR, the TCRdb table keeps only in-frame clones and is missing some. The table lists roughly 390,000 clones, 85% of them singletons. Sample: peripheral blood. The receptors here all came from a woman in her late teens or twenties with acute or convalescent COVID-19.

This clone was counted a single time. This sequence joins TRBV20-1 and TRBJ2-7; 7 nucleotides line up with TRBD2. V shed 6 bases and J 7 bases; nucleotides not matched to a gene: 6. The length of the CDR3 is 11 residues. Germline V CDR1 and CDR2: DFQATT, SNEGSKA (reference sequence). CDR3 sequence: CSAISGVEQYF. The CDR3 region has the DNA TGCAGTGCCATAAGCGGGGTAGAGCAGTACTTC.

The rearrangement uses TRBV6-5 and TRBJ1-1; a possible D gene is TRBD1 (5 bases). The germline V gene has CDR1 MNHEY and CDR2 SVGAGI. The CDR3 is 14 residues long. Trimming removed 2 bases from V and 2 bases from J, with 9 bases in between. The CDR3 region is CASSYGGVNTEAFF. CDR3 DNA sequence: TGTGCCAGCAGTTACGGAGGGGTTAACACTGAAGCTTTCTTT.